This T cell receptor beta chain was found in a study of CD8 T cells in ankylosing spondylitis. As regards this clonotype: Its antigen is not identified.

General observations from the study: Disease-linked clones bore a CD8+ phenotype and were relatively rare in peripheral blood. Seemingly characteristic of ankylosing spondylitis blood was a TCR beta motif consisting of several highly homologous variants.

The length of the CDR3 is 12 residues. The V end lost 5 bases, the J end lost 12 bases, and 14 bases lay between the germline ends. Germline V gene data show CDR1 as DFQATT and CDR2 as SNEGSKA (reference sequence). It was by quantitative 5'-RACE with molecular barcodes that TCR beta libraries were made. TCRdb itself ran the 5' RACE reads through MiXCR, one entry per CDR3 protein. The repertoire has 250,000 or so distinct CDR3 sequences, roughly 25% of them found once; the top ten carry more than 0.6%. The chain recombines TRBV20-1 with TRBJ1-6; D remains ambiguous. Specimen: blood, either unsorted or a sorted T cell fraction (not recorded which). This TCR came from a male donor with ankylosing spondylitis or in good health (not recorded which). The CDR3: CSAAPDPQPLHF. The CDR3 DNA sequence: TGCAGTGCTGCTCCGGACCCTCAACCCCTCCACTTT.